This T cell receptor (beta chain) was profiled in a study of cytomegalovirus exposure and HLA in healthy donors (dated by TCRdb to 2017 to 2019). Describing the broader study: According to an earlier analysis of a few hundred of the donors, 200 million or so T cells yielded 120 million or so unique TCR beta sequences and 276 Gb of sequence data. Around 320 gigabases of sequencing data and roughly 90 million unique TCR sequences were included in an early release covering roughly 700 HLA-typed donors. Among the roughly 400 genotyped donors, around 81% belonged to the genetic ancestry cluster associated with self-reported Caucasian donors. The study aimed to test whether cataloging public T cell receptors could reveal signatures of past pathogen exposure. The T cell repertoires of roughly 660 subjects were profiled by immunosequencing and related to cytomegalovirus serostatus. Besides the first cohort of approximately 710 subjects, a separate validation cohort made up of over 95 different subjects was used. To predict cytomegalovirus infection status, the study combined high-throughput TCR immunosequencing, statistical association of individual TCRs with disease status, and machine learning. A later analysis re-analyzed previously published TCR beta repertoires from roughly 690 donors and added high-resolution HLA genotyping to study TCR occurrence patterns. Rather than using new phenotypic data, the later analysis identified candidate immune exposures from TCR beta sequences and from how often those sequences occurred across donors. In an earlier analysis of roughly 600 of the donors, high-throughput TCR beta sequencing was used to judge whether each TCR beta V gene segment behaved as functional or pseudogenic. Donor age, sex, ethnicity and CMV serostatus were collected together with the repertoire data. Genome-wide SNP genotypes for about 65% of the 666 donors were used in a later genetic analysis, which treated that subset as a discovery cohort. Every discovery cohort repertoire had been produced on one sequencing platform. Both class I and class II loci were covered by HLA typing, at four-digit resolution. The number of typed donors differed by locus: about 629-640 for A, B, C, DRB1 and DQB1; 500 to 550 for DQA1; approximately 600 for DPA1; and 400 to 480 for DPB1. Four or five DR-DQ haplotypes were handled as single units for association and clustering because linkage in the cohort was strong. Among about 360 genotyped donors of the cohort, an average of approximately 250,000 unique TCR beta nucleotide sequences were sequenced per donor, around 18% of them non-productive. Overall study results and their limits: When HLA alleles, especially DR and DQ, strongly co-occurred, TCR associations were difficult to assign to individual alleles. A cluster of highly shared sequence variants was judged likely to be a technical artifact of the sequencing pipeline. Correlated functional status among segregating V segments might be attributable to linkage disequilibrium, but an unknown experimental factor could not be ruled out. Most TCR sequences were observed very rarely across donors, whereas some public TCRs were present in many individuals. The classifier was reported to diagnose cytomegalovirus status with high specificity and sensitivity in both the original and validation cohorts. Because HLA typing was unavailable for some donors at each locus, only the typed subset was used in association tests. Sequencing depth was assumed to be roughly uniform across donors in the presence/absence analyses, though that assumption may not hold. A further reported finding was that TCR beta sequences accurately predicted the HLA-A and HLA-B alleles for most subjects in the first cohort. At a false discovery rate of 0.05, a later analysis linked 16,951 TCR beta sequences to specific HLA alleles. In a later genetic analysis, a missense DCLRE1C variant was associated with V-gene and J-gene trimming of TCR beta chains, and the association was replicated in an independent cohort. Three of the identified cytomegalovirus-associated TCR beta chains were confirmed in vitro to be specific for cytomegalovirus antigens. According to a later analysis, parvovirus B19, influenza, CMV and Epstein-Barr virus appeared linked to several top co-occurrence clusters. A later analysis found that TCR association rates varied across HLA loci, with DRB1 alleles showing the most associated TCRs and HLA-C alleles the fewest. The earlier analysis of almost 600 of the donors excluded roughly 17 rarely observed V segments, including chromosome 9 orphons, because counts were too low. The only immune exposure information available for the cohort was CMV serostatus. The authors suggested that the approach could potentially be generalized to other disease states and immunological phenotypes. In an earlier analysis of approximately 600 of the donors, most TCR beta V segments were observed in productive rearrangements about 87% or about 30% of the time, broadly matching IMGT annotations. A later analysis found that HLA-associated TCR beta chains were more clonally expanded and had lower generation probabilities than equally common non-associated chains. A later genetic analysis reported fewer N-insertions in productive TCRs among donors in an Asian-associated ancestry cluster than the roughly 620-donor mean. A later analysis found that most CMV-associated TCR beta chains appeared HLA-restricted, with HLA associations seemingly driven largely by CMV exposure. Only TCR beta chains were sequenced in this cohort, and the absence of alpha or paired-chain data limited detectable features. Because the 87-base-pair reads could not distinguish some IMGT-functional V segments, including TRBV6-2 and TRBV6-3, those segments were excluded. In the study, about 150 TCR beta chains were listed as associated with cytomegalovirus.

Library construction relied on the immunoSEQ multiplex PCR assay. A mixture of 60 forward primers for TCR Vbeta segments and 13 reverse primers for TCR Jbeta segments was used in the multiplex PCR. The CDR3 region of rearranged TCR beta genes was amplified from genomic DNA by a multiplex PCR assay. The Illumina HiSeq System was used to sequence the amplified TCR beta libraries as 87-base-pair reads. The original pipeline was this. In a later analysis, tens of millions of unique TCR beta chains were counted across the approximately 670 repertoires, and roughly 11 million of these chains were shared by at least two donors. To remove PCR and sequencing errors, raw reads were error-corrected and collapsed into unique sequences using a nearest-neighbor algorithm that merged closely related sequences. Alignment of CDR3 sequences to IMGT reference sequences was used to assign V, D and J gene segments. For a sequence to be retained, a match of at least six nucleotides was required to both a V gene segment and a J gene segment. Rearrangements were called productive when the CDR3 lacked stop codons and stayed in frame with V and J; all others were non-productive. Following IMGT convention, CDR3 was defined as the stretch from the second conserved V-encoded cysteine to the conserved J-encoded phenylalanine. The earlier analysis of 500 to 650 of the donors excluded any sequence lacking an unambiguous match to a single V gene segment. An earlier analysis of several hundred of the donors called V segments functional above 56.7% productive rearrangements and segregating when the between-donor standard deviation exceeded 5%. A statistical classification framework was built to diagnose cytomegalovirus status from the catalog of TCR beta chain sequences. V and J gene assignment, in a later analysis, came from comparing TCR nucleotide sequences with IMGT/GENE-DB human TR gene sequences. The TCRdist pipeline was used in a later analysis to assign CDR3 sequences and most-parsimonious VDJ recombination scenarios. A later analysis defined each TCR beta chain by its CDR3 amino acid sequence plus V-gene family, and excluded reads lacking a unique V-gene family. A later analysis removed several hundred highly shared, low-generation-probability nucleotide sequences to deal with suspected cross-contamination and a sequencing artifact. A later analysis calculated a clonal expansion index for each public chain from normalized within-repertoire ranks of inferred template counts. In a later analysis, generation probabilities were computed with a VDJ recombination model fitted to out-of-frame rearrangements, and the resulting probabilities were checked against IGoR. In a later analysis, hypergeometric tests were used to score TCR-TCR, TCR-HLA and TCR-CMV co-occurrence, with a repertoire-size bias correction applied to TCR pairs. In a later analysis, false discovery rates were estimated by permuting HLA or CMV assignments 20 times. In a later analysis, co-occurring TCRs were grouped using DBSCAN, and TCRdist sequence similarity was added for clustering within HLA-allele-positive subsets. Repertoires with fewer than 30,000 or more than 120,000 public chains, plus five repertoires with anomalous nucleotide sharing, were excluded from co-occurrence clustering. The source is immuneACCESS, and TCRdb retained only in-frame sequences with V and J called. Part of the clones is not carried over; for the studies checked, unresolved V genes explain less than half of this, and the remainder is unexplained. The V and J calls and the clone size are those of that table, but D and trimming were determined from the DNA. The sample table contains some 150,000 clones; only one count was recorded for around nine tenths of them. 4% to 6.5% of the sample is taken by the ten largest.

For this chain, trimming is 3 bases at the V end and 10 bases at the J end, and the number of junction bases without a gene match is 11. The germline V gene gives CDR1 as SGDLS and CDR2 as YYNGEE. The CDR3 sequence holds 15 residues, the cysteine and phenylalanine included. CDR3 DNA only is kept here, 45 bases in frame from base 1. The cohort was made up of roughly 670 healthy bone marrow donors. At the time of sampling, every cohort member was nominally healthy, though immune exposures that went unrecorded were likely present. The donor tested CMV seronegative, placing the donor among the 350 or so seronegative members of the cohort. Every donor gave a peripheral blood sample, and the peripheral blood mononuclear cells from that sample were used for TCR beta sequencing. The Qiagen DNeasy Blood Extraction Kit was used to extract genomic DNA from the blood cell samples. A note on this clone: Which antigen it targets is not known. No much larger clone is present one base from it, and per-base qualities are unavailable.

Material for sequencing was PBMCs. This TCR was sampled from a young woman in good health and CMV-seronegative. The V gene is TRBV9 and the J gene is TRBJ2-1; TRBD1 aligns with 9 central bases. For the CDR3, the sequence is CASSGLGTGMKEQFF. The DNA is TGTGCCAGCAGCGGACTAGGGACAGGGATGAAGGAGCAGTTCTTC.